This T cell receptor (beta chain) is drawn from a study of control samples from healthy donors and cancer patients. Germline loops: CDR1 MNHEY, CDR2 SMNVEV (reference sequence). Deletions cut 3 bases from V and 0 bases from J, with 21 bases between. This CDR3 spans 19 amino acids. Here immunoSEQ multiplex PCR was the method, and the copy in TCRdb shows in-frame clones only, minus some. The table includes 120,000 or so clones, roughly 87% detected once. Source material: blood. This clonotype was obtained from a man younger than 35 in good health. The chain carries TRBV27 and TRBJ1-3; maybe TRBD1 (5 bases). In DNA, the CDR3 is TGTGCCAGCAGTTTTCCGACAGCGTTCTTGATCGTCTCTGGAAACACCATATATTTT. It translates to CASSFPTAFLIVSGNTIYF.